Listed below are T cell receptor beta chains from one sample, sequenced in a study of cytomegalovirus exposure and HLA in healthy donors. Some clones are missing from TCRdb's copy, which holds only in-frame ones; the method was immunoSEQ multiplex PCR. The table includes about 100,000 clones, under 85% detected once. Sequencing was carried out using PBMCs. These receptors originate from a man aged 35-49 years in good health and CMV-seronegative. CDR3s include the opening cysteine and the closing phenylalanine or tryptophan. The D gene is left open where the match is weak. Where a row states a size, it is once, few, many or the class of an expanded clone; other rows omit it.

cdr3_aa: CSSSPWDIRYEQYF
cdr3_nt: TGTTCCAGCAGCCCCTGGGACATTCGCTACGAGCAGTACTTC
v_call: TRBV7-9
d_call: .
j_call: TRBJ2-7
clone_size: once

cdr3_aa: CASSPGAIGELFF
cdr3_nt: TGCGCCAGCAGCCCGGGTGCCATCGGGGAGCTGTTTTTT
v_call: TRBV5-1
d_call: .
j_call: TRBJ2-2
clone_size: once

cdr3_aa: CASSGGVPNADTQYF
cdr3_nt: TGTGCCAGCAGCGGGGGGGTACCCAACGCAGATACGCAGTATTTT
v_call: TRBV9
d_call: .
j_call: TRBJ2-3
clone_size: .

cdr3_aa: CASSLFGGGERRRTDTQYF
cdr3_nt: TGCGCCAGCAGCTTGTTTGGGGGAGGGGAGCGGAGGCGCACAGATACGCAGTATTTT
v_call: TRBV5-1
d_call: TRBD2
j_call: TRBJ2-3
clone_size: .

cdr3_aa: CASSDPTGAISPLHF
cdr3_nt: TGTGCCAGCAGTGACCCGACAGGGGCTATTTCACCCCTCCACTTT
v_call: TRBV2
d_call: TRBD1
j_call: TRBJ1-6
clone_size: .

cdr3_aa: CATAGEDQPQHF
cdr3_nt: TGTGCCACCGCGGGGGAGGATCAGCCCCAGCATTTT
v_call: TRBV2
d_call: .
j_call: TRBJ1-5
clone_size: .

cdr3_aa: CASSLRGGGDGQYF
cdr3_nt: TGTGCCAGCAGTTTACGTGGGGGGGGAGATGGGCAGTATTTT
v_call: TRBV27
d_call: TRBD2
j_call: TRBJ2-3
clone_size: .

cdr3_aa: CASREDRGQYF
cdr3_nt: TGCGCCAGCCGTGAAGACAGGGGGCAGTATTTT
v_call: TRBV10-1
d_call: TRBD1
j_call: TRBJ2-3
clone_size: few

cdr3_aa: CASSLDKRGSGNTIYF
cdr3_nt: TGTGCCAGCAGCTTAGATAAAAGGGGCTCTGGAAACACCATATATTTT
v_call: TRBV11-2
d_call: .
j_call: TRBJ1-3
clone_size: .

cdr3_aa: CASSGLSGGADEQFF
cdr3_nt: TGTGCCAGCAGCGGCCTTAGCGGGGGGGCCGATGAGCAGTTCTTC
v_call: TRBV9
d_call: TRBD2
j_call: TRBJ2-1
clone_size: .

cdr3_aa: CASRLEVTGYGYTF
cdr3_nt: TGCGCCAGCAGGTTAGAGGTTACGGGTTATGGCTACACCTTC
v_call: TRBV5-1
d_call: .
j_call: TRBJ1-2
clone_size: .

cdr3_aa: CASSQDGTRGSPLHF
cdr3_nt: TGCGCCAGCAGCCAAGATGGTACTCGAGGTTCACCCCTCCACTTT
v_call: TRBV4-3
d_call: .
j_call: TRBJ1-6
clone_size: .

cdr3_aa: CASRGGEPQHF
cdr3_nt: TGTGCCAGCAGGGGGGGAGAGCCCCAGCATTTT
v_call: TRBV2
d_call: .
j_call: TRBJ1-5
clone_size: .

cdr3_aa: CASSYGGRLRETQYF
cdr3_nt: TGTGCCAGCAGTTACGGGGGCAGGTTGAGGGAGACCCAGTACTTC
v_call: TRBV6-5
d_call: .
j_call: TRBJ2-5
clone_size: few

cdr3_aa: CASSRPPGGGETQYF
cdr3_nt: TGTGCCAGCAGCCGGCCGCCGGGGGGGGGAGAGACCCAGTACTTC
v_call: TRBV7-2
d_call: TRBD2
j_call: TRBJ2-5
clone_size: .

cdr3_aa: CASSSQGSDTEAFF
cdr3_nt: TGTGCCAGCAGCTCACAGGGATCCGACACTGAAGCTTTCTTT
v_call: TRBV5-6
d_call: .
j_call: TRBJ1-1
clone_size: .

cdr3_aa: CASSPPGLYAETQYF
cdr3_nt: TGTGCCAGCTCACCCCCGGGGTTATATGCAGAGACCCAGTACTTC
v_call: TRBV18
d_call: .
j_call: TRBJ2-5
clone_size: .

cdr3_aa: CASSSRGTAYNEKLFF
cdr3_nt: TGTGCCAGCAGCTCTAGGGGGACAGCCTATAATGAAAAACTGTTTTTT
v_call: TRBV7-4
d_call: TRBD1
j_call: TRBJ1-4
clone_size: .

cdr3_aa: CASSYLASGEPEQFF
cdr3_nt: TGTGCCAGCAGTTACCTGGCTAGCGGGGAACCTGAGCAGTTCTTC
v_call: TRBV6-5
d_call: TRBD2
j_call: TRBJ2-1
clone_size: .

cdr3_aa: CASSYRGGDSPLHF
cdr3_nt: TGTGCCAGCAGTTACCGAGGGGGCGACTCACCCCTCCACTTT
v_call: TRBV6-5
d_call: TRBD1
j_call: TRBJ1-6
clone_size: .

cdr3_aa: CSVKGGYGYTF
cdr3_nt: TGCAGCGTAAAAGGAGGATATGGCTACACCTTC
v_call: TRBV29-1
d_call: .
j_call: TRBJ1-2
clone_size: .

cdr3_aa: CASSIGASWQETQYF
cdr3_nt: TGTGCCAGTAGTATTGGAGCATCATGGCAAGAGACCCAGTACTTC
v_call: TRBV19
d_call: .
j_call: TRBJ2-5
clone_size: .

cdr3_aa: CASSLRGGLNPMNTEAFF
cdr3_nt: TGTGCCAGCAGCTTAAGGGGCGGTCTTAACCCTATGAACACTGAAGCTTTCTTT
v_call: TRBV7-9
d_call: .
j_call: TRBJ1-1
clone_size: .

cdr3_aa: CASSLTGEQPQHF
cdr3_nt: TGTGCCAGCAGTCTGACAGGGGAGCAGCCCCAGCATTTT
v_call: TRBV6-1
d_call: TRBD1
j_call: TRBJ1-5
clone_size: .

cdr3_aa: CASSLGSSGNTIYF
cdr3_nt: TGTGCCAGCAGCCTGGGGAGCTCTGGAAACACCATATATTTT
v_call: TRBV6-5
d_call: .
j_call: TRBJ1-3
clone_size: few